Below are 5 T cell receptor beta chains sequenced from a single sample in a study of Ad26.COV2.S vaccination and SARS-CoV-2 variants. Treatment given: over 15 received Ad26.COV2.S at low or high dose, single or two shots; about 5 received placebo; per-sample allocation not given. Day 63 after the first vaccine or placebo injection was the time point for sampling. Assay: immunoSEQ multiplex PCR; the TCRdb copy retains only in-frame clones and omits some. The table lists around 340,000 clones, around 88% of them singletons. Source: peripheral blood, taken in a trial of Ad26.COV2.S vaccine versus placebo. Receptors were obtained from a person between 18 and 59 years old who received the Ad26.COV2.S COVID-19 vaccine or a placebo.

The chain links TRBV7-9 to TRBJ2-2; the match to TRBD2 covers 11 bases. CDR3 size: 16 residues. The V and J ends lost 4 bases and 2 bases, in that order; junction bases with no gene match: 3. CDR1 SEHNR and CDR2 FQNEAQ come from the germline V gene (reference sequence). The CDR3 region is CASSSGTSGNTGELFF. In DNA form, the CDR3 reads TGTGCCAGCAGCTCCGGGACTAGCGGTAACACCGGGGAGCTGTTTTTT. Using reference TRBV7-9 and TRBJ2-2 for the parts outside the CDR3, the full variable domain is DTGVSQNPRHKITKRGQNVTFRCDPISEHNRLYWYRQTLGQGPEFLTYFQNEAQLEKSRLLSDRFSAERPKGSFSTLEIQRTEQGDSAMYLCASSSGTSGNTGELFFGEGSRLTVL.

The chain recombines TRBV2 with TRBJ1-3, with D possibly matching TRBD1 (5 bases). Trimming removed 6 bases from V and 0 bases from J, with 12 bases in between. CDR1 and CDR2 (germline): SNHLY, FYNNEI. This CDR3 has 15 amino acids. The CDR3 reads CASSPGGGSGNTIYF. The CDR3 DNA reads TGTGCCAGCAGCCCCGGTGGGGGCTCTGGAAACACCATATATTTT. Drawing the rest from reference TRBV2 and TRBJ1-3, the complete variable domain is EPEVTQTPSHQVTQMGQEVILRCVPISNHLYFYWYRQILGQKVEFLVSFYNNEISEKSEIFDDQFSVERPDGSNFTLKIRSTKLEDSAMYFCASSPGGGSGNTIYFGEGSWLTVV.

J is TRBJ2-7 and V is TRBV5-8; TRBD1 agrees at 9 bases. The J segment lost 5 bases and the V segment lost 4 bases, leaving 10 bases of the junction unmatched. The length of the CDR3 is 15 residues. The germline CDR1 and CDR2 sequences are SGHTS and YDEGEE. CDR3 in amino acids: CASSRRGQGGNEQYF. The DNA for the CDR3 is TGTGCCAGCAGCCGACGGGGACAGGGTGGGAACGAGCAGTACTTC.

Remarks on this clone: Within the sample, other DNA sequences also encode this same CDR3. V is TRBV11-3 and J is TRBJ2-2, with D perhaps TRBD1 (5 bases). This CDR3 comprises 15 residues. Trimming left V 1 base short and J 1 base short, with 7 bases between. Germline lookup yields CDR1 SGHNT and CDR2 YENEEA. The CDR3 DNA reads TGTGCCAGCAGCTTAGGGCAGGGGAACACCGGGGAGCTGTTTTTT. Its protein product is CASSLGQGNTGELFF.

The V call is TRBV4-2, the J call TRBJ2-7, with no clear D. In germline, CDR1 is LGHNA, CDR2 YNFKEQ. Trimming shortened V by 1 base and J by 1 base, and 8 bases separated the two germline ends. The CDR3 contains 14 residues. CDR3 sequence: CASSQVSRSYEQYF. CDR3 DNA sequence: TGTGCCAGCAGCCAAGTTAGCAGATCCTACGAGCAGTACTTC.